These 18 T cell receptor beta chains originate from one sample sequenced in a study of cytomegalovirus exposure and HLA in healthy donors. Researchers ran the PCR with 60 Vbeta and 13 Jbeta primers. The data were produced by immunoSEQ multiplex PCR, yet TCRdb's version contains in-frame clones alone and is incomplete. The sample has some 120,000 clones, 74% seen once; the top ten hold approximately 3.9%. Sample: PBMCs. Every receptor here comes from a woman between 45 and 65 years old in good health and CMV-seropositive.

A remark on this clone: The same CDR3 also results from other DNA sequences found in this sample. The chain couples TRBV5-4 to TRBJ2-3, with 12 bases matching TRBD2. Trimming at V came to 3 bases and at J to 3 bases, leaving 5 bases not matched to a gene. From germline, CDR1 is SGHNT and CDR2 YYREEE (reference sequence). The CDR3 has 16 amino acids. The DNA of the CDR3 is TGTGCCAGCAGCTCGAGACTAGCGGGGGTAACAGATACGCAGTATTTT. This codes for CASSSRLAGVTDTQYF. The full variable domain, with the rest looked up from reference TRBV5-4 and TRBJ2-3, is ETGVTQSPTHLIKTRGQQVTLRCSSQSGHNTVSWYQQALGQGPQFIFQYYREEENGRGNFPPRFSGLQFPNYSSELNVNALELDDSALYLCASSSRLAGVTDTQYFGPGTRLTVL.

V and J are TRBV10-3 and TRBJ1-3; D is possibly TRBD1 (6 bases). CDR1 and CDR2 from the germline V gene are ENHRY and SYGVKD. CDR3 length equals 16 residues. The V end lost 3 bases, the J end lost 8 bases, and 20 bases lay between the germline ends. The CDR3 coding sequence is TGTGCCATCAGTGACGGGGGGCGCGGAGCTTTAGACACCATATATTTT. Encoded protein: CAISDGGRGALDTIYF.

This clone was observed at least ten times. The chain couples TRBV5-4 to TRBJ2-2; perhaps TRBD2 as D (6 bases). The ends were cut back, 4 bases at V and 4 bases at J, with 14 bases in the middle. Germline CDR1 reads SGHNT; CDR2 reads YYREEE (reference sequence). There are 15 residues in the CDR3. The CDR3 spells CASSGDFQSTGELFF. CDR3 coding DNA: TGTGCCAGCAGCGGGGACTTCCAGTCCACCGGGGAGCTGTTTTTT.

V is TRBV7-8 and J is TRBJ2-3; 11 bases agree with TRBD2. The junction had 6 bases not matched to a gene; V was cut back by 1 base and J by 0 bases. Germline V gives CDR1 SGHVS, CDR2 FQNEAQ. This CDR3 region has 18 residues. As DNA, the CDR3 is TGTGCCAGCAGCTTAGGGGTAGCGGGGGGGGCTAGCACAGATACGCAGTATTTT. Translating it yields CASSLGVAGGASTDTQYF.

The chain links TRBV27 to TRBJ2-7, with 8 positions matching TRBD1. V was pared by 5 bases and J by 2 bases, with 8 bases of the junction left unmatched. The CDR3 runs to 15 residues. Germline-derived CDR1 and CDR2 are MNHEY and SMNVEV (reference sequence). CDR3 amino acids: CASSLGQAATYEQYF. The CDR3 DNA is TGTGCCAGCAGTCTGGGACAGGCGGCAACCTACGAGCAGTACTTC.

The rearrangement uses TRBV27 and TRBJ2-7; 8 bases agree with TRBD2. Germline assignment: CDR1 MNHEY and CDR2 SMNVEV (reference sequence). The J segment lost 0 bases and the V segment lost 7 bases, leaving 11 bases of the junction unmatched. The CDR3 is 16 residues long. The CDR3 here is CASTNSGRGDSYEQYF. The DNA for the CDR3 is TGTGCCAGCACTAATAGTGGGCGGGGGGACTCCTACGAGCAGTACTTC.

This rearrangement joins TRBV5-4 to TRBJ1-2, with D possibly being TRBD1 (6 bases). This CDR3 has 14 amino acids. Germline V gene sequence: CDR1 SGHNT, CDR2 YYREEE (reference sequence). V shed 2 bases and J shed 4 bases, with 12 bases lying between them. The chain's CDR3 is CASSFDRGGYGYTF. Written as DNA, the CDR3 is TGTGCCAGCAGCTTTGATAGGGGGGGCTATGGCTACACCTTC. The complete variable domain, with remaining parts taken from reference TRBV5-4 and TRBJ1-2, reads ETGVTQSPTHLIKTRGQQVTLRCSSQSGHNTVSWYQQALGQGPQFIFQYYREEENGRGNFPPRFSGLQFPNYSSELNVNALELDDSALYLCASSFDRGGYGYTFGSGTRLTVV.

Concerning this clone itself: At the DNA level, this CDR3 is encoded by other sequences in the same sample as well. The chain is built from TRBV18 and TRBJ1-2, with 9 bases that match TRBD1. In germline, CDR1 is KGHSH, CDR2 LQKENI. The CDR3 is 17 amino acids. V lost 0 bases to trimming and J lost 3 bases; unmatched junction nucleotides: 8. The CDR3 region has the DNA TGTGCCAGCTCACCACCCGAAACAGGGGGCGCGGACTATGGCTACACCTTC. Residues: CASSPPETGGADYGYTF.

CDR3 nucleotide sequence: TGTGCCAGCAAAGCCTACCCCGCGAACACCGGGGAGCTGTTTTTT. Protein: CASKAYPANTGELFF. This chain links TRBV6-1 with TRBJ2-2; D gene uncertain. Looked up from germline, CDR1 is MNHNS and CDR2 is SASEGT. V lost 7 bases and J lost 0, with 12 bases in between. The CDR3 is 15 residues long.

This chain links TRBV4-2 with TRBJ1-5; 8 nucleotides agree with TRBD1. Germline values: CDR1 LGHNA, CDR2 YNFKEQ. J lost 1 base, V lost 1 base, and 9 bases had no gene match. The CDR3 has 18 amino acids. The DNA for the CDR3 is TGTGCCAGCAGCCAAGTTAGGGCAGGGGGCGTCAGCAATCAGCCCCAGCATTTT. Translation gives CASSQVRAGGVSNQPQHF.

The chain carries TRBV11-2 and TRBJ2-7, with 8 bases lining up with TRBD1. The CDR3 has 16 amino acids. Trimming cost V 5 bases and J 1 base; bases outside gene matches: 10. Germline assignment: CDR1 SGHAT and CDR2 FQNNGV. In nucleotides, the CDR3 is TGTGCCAGCAGCCCGTTAGGGAGGACAGGGTCCTACGAGCAGTACTTC. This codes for CASSPLGRTGSYEQYF.

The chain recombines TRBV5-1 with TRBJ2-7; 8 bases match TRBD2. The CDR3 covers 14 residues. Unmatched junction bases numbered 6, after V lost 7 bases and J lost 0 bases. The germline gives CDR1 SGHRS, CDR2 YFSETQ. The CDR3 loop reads CASGAGAGSYEQYF. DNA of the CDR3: TGCGCCAGCGGAGCGGGGGCTGGCTCCTACGAGCAGTACTTC.

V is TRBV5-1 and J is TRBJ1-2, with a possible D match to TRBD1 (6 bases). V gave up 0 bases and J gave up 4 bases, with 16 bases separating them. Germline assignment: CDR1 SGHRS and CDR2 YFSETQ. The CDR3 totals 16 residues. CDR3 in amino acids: CASSLGNRVRSYGYTF. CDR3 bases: TGCGCCAGCAGCTTGGGGAACAGGGTGAGGAGCTATGGCTACACCTTC.

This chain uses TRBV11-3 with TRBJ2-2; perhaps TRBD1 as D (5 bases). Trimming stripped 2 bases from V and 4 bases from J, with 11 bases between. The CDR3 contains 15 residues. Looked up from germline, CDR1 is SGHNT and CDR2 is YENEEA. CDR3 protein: CASSLSDSFTGELFF. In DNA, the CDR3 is TGTGCCAGCAGCTTAAGTGACAGCTTCACCGGGGAGCTGTTTTTT.

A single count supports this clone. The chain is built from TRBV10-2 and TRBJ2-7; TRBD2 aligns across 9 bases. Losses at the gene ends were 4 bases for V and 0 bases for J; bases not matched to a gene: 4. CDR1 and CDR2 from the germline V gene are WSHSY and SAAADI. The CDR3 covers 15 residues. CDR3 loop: CASSVSGGLSYEQYF. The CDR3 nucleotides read TGCGCCAGCAGTGTTAGCGGGGGACTCTCCTACGAGCAGTACTTC.

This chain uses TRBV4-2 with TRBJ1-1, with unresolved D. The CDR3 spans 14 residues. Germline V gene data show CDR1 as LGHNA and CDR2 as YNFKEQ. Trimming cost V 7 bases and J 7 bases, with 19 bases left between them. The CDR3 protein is CASNRNPTENEAFF. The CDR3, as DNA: TGTGCCAGCAACCGGAACCCAACGGAGAATGAAGCTTTCTTT.

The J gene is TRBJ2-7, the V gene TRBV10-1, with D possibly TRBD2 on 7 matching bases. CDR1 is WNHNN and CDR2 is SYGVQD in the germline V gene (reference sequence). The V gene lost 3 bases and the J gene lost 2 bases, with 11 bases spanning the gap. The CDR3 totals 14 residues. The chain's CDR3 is CASSEGGGTYEQYF. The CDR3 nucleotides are TGCGCCAGCAGTGAAGGGGGGGGGACCTACGAGCAGTACTTC.

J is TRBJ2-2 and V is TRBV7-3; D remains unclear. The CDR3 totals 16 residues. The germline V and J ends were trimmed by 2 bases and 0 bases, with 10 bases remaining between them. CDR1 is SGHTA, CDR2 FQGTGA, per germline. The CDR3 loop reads CASSLVSVANTGELFF. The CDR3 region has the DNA TGTGCCAGCAGCTTAGTATCGGTCGCGAACACCGGGGAGCTGTTTTTT.